The 20 T cell receptor beta chains below were found in one sample sequenced in a study of T cell repertoires in cytomegalovirus infection. TCRdb called the reads again in MiXCR, with one record for every CDR3 protein. The sample contains some 62,000 distinct CDR3 sequences, 20% to 25% of which appear only once. These receptors' antigens are unknown. Source: CD8+ T cells from cultured PBMCs, taken from culture after CMV antigen stimulation. The receptors were sampled from a human donor in good health (CMV status not recorded). Some clones in this sample may be carry-over from other donors' samples.

This clonotype was counted at least ten times. The chain couples TRBV25-1 to TRBJ1-1; 8 nucleotides align to TRBD1. This CDR3 has 13 amino acids. The trim removed 5 bases at V and 6 bases at J, leaving 5 bases unmatched. CDR1 MGHDK and CDR2 SYGVNS come from the germline V gene. The CDR3 bases are TGTGCCAGCAGTTGGACAGGGCACGCTGAAGCTTTCTTT. Its translation is CASSWTGHAEAFF.

This clonotype has a handful of counts. The J gene is TRBJ1-4, the V gene TRBV6-5, with D possibly being TRBD1 (5 bases). The CDR3 is 14 residues long. Per germline, CDR1 MNHEY and CDR2 SVGAGI. Trimming cost V 2 bases and J 7 bases, with 11 bases left between them. CDR3 coding DNA: TGTGCCAGCAGTTACGGGCAGGGTAGTGAAAAACTGTTTTTT. It yields the protein CASSYGQGSEKLFF.

The chain couples TRBV4-3 to TRBJ2-3, with D maybe TRBD1 (6 bases). V lost 0 bases and J lost 4, with 14 bases in between. The germline CDR1 and CDR2 sequences are LGHNA and YSLEER. This CDR3 has 16 residues. CDR3 amino acids: CASSQEGGGGSDTQYF. Written as DNA, the CDR3 is TGCGCCAGCAGCCAAGAAGGTGGGGGCGGGTCAGATACGCAGTATTTT.

This sequence joins TRBV4-3 and TRBJ2-1, with 8 bases lining up with TRBD1. The V gene's germline CDR1 is LGHNA and CDR2 YSLEER. The CDR3 covers 18 residues. The ends lost 1 base at V and 2 bases at J; junction bases unmatched: 10. Written as DNA, the CDR3 is TGCGCCAGCAGCCAAGTGGTGTCCCGGGACAGGCCCTACAATGAGCAGTTCTTC. Protein: CASSQVVSRDRPYNEQFF.

This clonotype was found a few times. This rearrangement joins TRBV27 to TRBJ2-3; possibly TRBD2 for D (6 bases). V gave up 2 bases and J gave up 2 bases, with 17 bases separating them. CDR1 and CDR2 (germline): MNHEY, SMNVEV (reference sequence). The CDR3 consists of 17 residues. CDR3 nucleotides: TGTGCCAGCAGTTTAGACTTCGCGGGGTCTATCACAGATACGCAGTATTTT. Translated: CASSLDFAGSITDTQYF.

The chain uses TRBV4-3 and TRBJ1-6, with no clear D. Germline CDR1 and CDR2: LGHNA and YSLEER. Trimming pared 0 bases from V and 6 bases from J, leaving 12 bases between. The length of the CDR3 is 16 residues. CDR3 residues: CASSQERGQSNSPLHF. For the CDR3, the DNA is TGCGCCAGCAGCCAAGAACGCGGTCAGAGTAATTCACCCCTCCACTTT.

The table lists this clonotype with a few counts. The V gene is TRBV7-2, the J gene TRBJ1-1, with D unresolved. Germline CDR1 is SGHTA and CDR2 is FQGNSA. The V end lost 1 base, the J end lost 1 base, and 10 bases lay between the germline ends. This CDR3 is built from 15 residues. CDR3 protein: CASSLDHYGNTEAFF. CDR3 DNA: TGTGCCAGCAGCTTAGACCATTATGGGAACACTGAAGCTTTCTTT.

The table lists this clonotype with a few counts. The chain combines TRBV6-1 with TRBJ2-7, with TRBD1 identical over 7 bases. From germline, CDR1 is MNHNS and CDR2 SASEGT. With V trimmed by 6 bases and J by 7 bases, 15 bases remained unmatched. This CDR3 has 15 amino acids. In DNA, the CDR3 is TGTGCCAGCAGGGACTCCGGGACAGAGTCCGGGGAGCAGTACTTC. This gives the protein CASRDSGTESGEQYF.

This clonotype was counted only a few times. The chain has TRBV2 and TRBJ2-1; 12 nucleotides match TRBD2. J was trimmed by 5 bases and V by 6 bases; bases with no gene match: 5. Germline assignment: CDR1 SNHLY and CDR2 FYNNEI. CDR3 length: 15 residues. The CDR3 here is CASSVGLAGNNEQFF. In DNA form, the CDR3 reads TGTGCCAGCAGCGTAGGACTAGCGGGGAACAATGAGCAGTTCTTC.

CDR3 amino acids: CASSWTGAWETQYF. CDR3 in DNA: TGTGCCAGCAGTTGGACAGGGGCATGGGAGACCCAGTACTTC. The J gene is TRBJ2-5, the V gene TRBV12-3 or TRBV12-4; 9 nucleotides agree with TRBD1. The ends lost 4 bases at V and 5 bases at J; junction bases unmatched: 5. This CDR3 contains 14 residues.

This chain joins TRBV12-3 or TRBV12-4 and TRBJ1-3; D call uncertain. V was pared by 6 bases and J by 4 bases, with 19 bases between. This CDR3 is 16 amino acids long. The CDR3 spells CASRTRPLGVGNTIYF. CDR3 nucleotides: TGTGCCAGCAGAACCCGCCCCCTGGGAGTCGGAAACACCATATATTTT.

V gene TRBV6-5 combines with J gene TRBJ1-6; no reliable D call. The CDR3 spans 13 residues. The V end was cut by 2 bases, the J end by 6 bases, with 5 bases between. Germline V gene lookup returns CDR1 MNHEY and CDR2 SVGAGI. CDR3 protein: CASSYGFNSPLHF. In nucleotides, the CDR3 is TGTGCCAGCAGTTACGGGTTTAATTCACCCCTCCACTTT.

The chain recombines TRBV24-1 with TRBJ1-1; no reliable D call. Germline lookup yields CDR1 KGHDR and CDR2 SFDVKD. The CDR3 is made up of 12 amino acids. V was cut by 3 bases and J by 1 base, with 2 bases left in between. CDR3 protein: CATSDGNTEAFF. In nucleotides, the CDR3 is TGTGCCACCAGTGATGGGAACACTGAAGCTTTCTTT.

This chain connects TRBV7-4 to TRBJ2-1; no firm D call. Germline loops: CDR1 SGHVT, CDR2 SQSDAQ. The length of the CDR3 is 8 residues. The V gene lost 8 bases and the J gene lost 15 bases, with 8 bases spanning the gap. In DNA form, the CDR3 reads TGTGCCAGCCAGATTGGGTTCTTC. It yields the protein CASQIGFF.

This clonotype was observed a handful of times. J is TRBJ1-4 and V is TRBV28; tentatively, D is TRBD1 (5 bases). Trimming pared 8 bases from V and 7 bases from J, leaving 17 bases between. CDR1 is MDHEN and CDR2 is SYDVKM in the germline V gene. The CDR3 is 14 residues long. The CDR3 DNA is TGTGCCAGCGGCCTCGGGGGGTTGAGTGAAAAACTGTTTTTT. Its translation: CASGLGGLSEKLFF. Complete variable domain (other parts from reference TRBV28 and TRBJ1-4): DVKVTQSSRYLVKRTGEKVFLECVQDMDHENMFWYRQDPGLGLRLIYFSYDVKMKEKGDIPEGYSVSREKKERFSLILESASTNQTSMYLCASGLGGLSEKLFFGSGTQLSVL.

This clonotype has more than one count but fewer than ten. The chain joins TRBV2 to TRBJ1-6; no reliable D call. Trimming took off 4 bases at V and 14 bases at J, with 18 bases between the two ends. CDR1 and CDR2 from the germline V gene are SNHLY and FYNNEI. This CDR3 is built from 14 residues. DNA for the CDR3: TGTGCCAGCAGTGCTGGACGGGCTAGTGTGGCCCTCCACTTT. This codes for CASSAGRASVALHF.

This clonotype was counted between two and nine times. V and J are TRBV6-2 or TRBV6-3 and TRBJ2-3, with D unclear. CDR1 MNHEY and CDR2 SVGEGT come from the germline V gene. This CDR3 spans 15 amino acids. The V end lost 7 bases, the J end lost 5 bases, and 19 bases lay between the germline ends. CDR3: CASTPLMQNEDTQYF. The DNA of the CDR3 is TGTGCCAGCACCCCCCTGATGCAGAACGAAGATACGCAGTATTTT.

This chain links TRBV6-5 with TRBJ1-1; 10 positions match TRBD1. There are 12 residues in the CDR3. Germline-derived CDR1 and CDR2 are MNHEY and SVGAGI. The V segment lost 5 bases and the J segment 10 bases; nucleotides outside the gene matches: 4. CDR3 bases: TGTGCCAGCAGTAAAGGACAGGGGGTAGCTTTCTTT. Translating gives CASSKGQGVAFF.

This clonotype was observed a handful of times. This chain connects TRBV28 to TRBJ1-5; no definite D call. The CDR3 extends over 14 amino acids. V dropped 2 bases and J dropped 0 bases, with 5 bases sitting between them. The germline CDR1 and CDR2 sequences are MDHEN and SYDVKM. CDR3 in amino acids: CASSLRYSNQPQHF. CDR3 nucleotides: TGTGCCAGCAGTTTACGGTATAGCAATCAGCCCCAGCATTTT.

This rearrangement joins TRBV27 to TRBJ2-7, with a weak D call TRBD1 (5 bases). Trimming removed 3 bases at V and 4 bases at J, with 16 bases between. Germline V gives CDR1 MNHEY, CDR2 SMNVEV (reference sequence). This CDR3 is 15 amino acids long. CDR3 sequence (DNA): TGTGCCAGCAGTTTTTCCGCCCAGGGCCGATACGAGCAGTACTTC. Translated, it gives CASSFSAQGRYEQYF.